Reported below is one T cell receptor (beta chain). The record originates from a study of PD-L1 blockade in urothelial cancer. Study in general: It was at 3 weeks (second dose) and 6 weeks after treatment start that blood was analyzed.

Some clones are missing from TCRdb's copy, which holds only in-frame ones; the method was immunoSEQ multiplex PCR. The table lists approximately 32,000 clones, around 80% of them singletons. The CDR3 has 13 amino acids. The V gene lost 6 bases and the J gene lost 5 bases, with 13 bases spanning the gap. Germline CDR1 MNHEY, CDR2 SVGAGI. The chain is built from TRBV6-5 and TRBJ1-2; D unclear. This material consisted of PBMCs, taken around atezolizumab (anti-PD-L1) treatment. The source is a man aged 55 to 70 with urothelial cancer. As DNA, the CDR3 is TGTGCCAGCAGCCTCCATGTGGAGTATGGCTACACCTTC. This translates into CASSLHVEYGYTF.